This paragraph covers one T cell receptor beta chain sequence. The CDR3 sequence is 14 residues long. CDR1 and CDR2 (germline): SQVTM, ANQGSEA. Trimming cost V 3 bases and J 0 bases, with 9 bases left between them. All participating donors were Caucasian adults from Nashville, Tennessee. The source of the sample is a study of shared clonotypes between healthy human individuals. Clones were read by immunoSEQ multiplex PCR, and TCRdb kept only the in-frame ones, dropping some. The top ten clones hold 0.37% of a sample with roughly 2.2 million clones, 80% to 95% of them seen once. The receptor was derived from a man younger than 35 in good health. Some clones in this sample may be carry-over from other donors' samples. Sequencing was performed on naive CD4+ T cells from PBMCs. Noted subset: CD45RA+ positively selected. The chain is built from TRBV29-1 and TRBJ1-3, with D unclear. The CDR3 DNA reads TGCAGCGTTGAGACGGATTACTCTGGAAACACCATATATTTT. Translation gives CSVETDYSGNTIYF.